Listed below are T cell receptor beta chains from one sample, sequenced in a study of blood T cell repertoires in COVID-19. TCRdb keeps only in-frame clones here, not all; method: immunoSEQ multiplex PCR. Here the sample spans roughly 150,000 clones, around 82% being singletons. The sample taken for sequencing was peripheral blood. These receptors were collected from a woman between 65 and 79 years old who had recovered from COVID-19. Each CDR3 is given with its conserved first and last residue. The D gene is left open where the match is weak. The listing skips clone size in some rows; elsewhere it reads once, few, many or a size class.

CDR3 DNA | CDR3 protein | D gene | clone size | J gene | V gene
TGTGCCAGCAGCTCGGGGACAGGGAAAGTCCTGTACTTC | CASSSGTGKVLYF | TRBD1 | NA | TRBJ2-7 | TRBV7-2
TGTGCCAGCAGCTTGACAGGGGGGTTAGGCTACACCTTC | CASSLTGGLGYTF | TRBD1 | NA | TRBJ1-2 | TRBV7-2
TGTGCCAGCAGGGCGGGGAGGGGCGGCAATCAGCCCCAGCATTTT | CASRAGRGGNQPQHF | NA | NA | TRBJ1-5 | TRBV2
TGTGCCAGCAGTCCGTGGGGGGCTAACTATGGCTACACCTTC | CASSPWGANYGYTF | NA | NA | TRBJ1-2 | TRBV27
TGTGCCAGCAGCCGGACTAGCGCCCCCCCCCAGTACTTC | CASSRTSAPPQYF | TRBD2 | NA | TRBJ2-5 | TRBV6-5
TGTGCCAGCTCACCACCGGAAAAAGGGACAGGGAGGGGCTACACCTTC | CASSPPEKGTGRGYTF | TRBD1 | once | TRBJ1-2 | TRBV18
TGTGCCAGCAGTGCCTACTTAGACCGGGGGGTTGAGCAGTTCTTC | CASSAYLDRGVEQFF | TRBD2 | NA | TRBJ2-1 | TRBV28
TGTGCCAGCAGCTTCTCTAATAGCGGGGGGGAGACCCAGTACTTC | CASSFSNSGGETQYF | TRBD2 | NA | TRBJ2-5 | TRBV7-3
TGTGCCAGCACCCGAGACTCAACTAATGAAAAACTGTTTTTT | CASTRDSTNEKLFF | NA | once | TRBJ1-4 | TRBV3-1/TRBV3-2
TGTGCCAGCAGTGGTATCGAAGCGACCTACGAGCAGTACTTC | CASSGIEATYEQYF | NA | NA | TRBJ2-7 | TRBV2
TGCGCCAGCAGCTTGGGGGCGCCGGCAGGGGGGTACGAGCAGTACTTC | CASSLGAPAGGYEQYF | NA | NA | TRBJ2-7 | TRBV5-1
TGTGCCTGGAGCGGGGCAGGGGCCTCGGGCTACACCTTC | CAWSGAGASGYTF | NA | NA | TRBJ1-2 | TRBV30